The rows below give T cell receptor beta chains drawn from one sample of a study of shared clonotypes between healthy human individuals. Data came from immunoSEQ multiplex PCR; TCRdb stores just in-frame clones and leaves some out. In the table there are 2 million to 2.5 million clones, 85% to 95% of which are singletons. The sequenced sample was naive CD4+ T cells sorted from blood. Every receptor here comes from a young man in good health. CDR3s include the opening cysteine and the closing phenylalanine or tryptophan. Each record gives: D gene, clone size, V gene, J gene, CDR3 DNA, CDR3 protein. The D gene is left open where the match is weak. A clone size is listed for some rows: how often the clone was seen (once, few, many), or a class if it is expanded.

TRBD2	-	TRBV5-1	TRBJ2-3	TGCGCCAGCAGCTTGGTCCCTAGCGGATCTAGCACAGATACGCAGTATTTT	CASSLVPSGSSTDTQYF
-	-	TRBV29-1	TRBJ1-1	TGCAGCGTTGAAGGCCTGTATACTGAAGCTTTCTTT	CSVEGLYTEAFF
-	-	TRBV11-2	TRBJ2-7	TGTGCCAGCAGCTTGTTCGGGGGTACGTACGAGCAGTACTTC	CASSLFGGTYEQYF
-	-	TRBV25-1	TRBJ2-2	TGTGCCAGCAGTGAAAGCTTAATGGGCCCCGGGGAGCTGTTTTTT	CASSESLMGPGELFF
-	-	TRBV11-2	TRBJ2-3	TGTGCCAGCAGCTTAGATCTGGAAGATACGCAGTATTTT	CASSLDLEDTQYF
-	once	TRBV2	TRBJ2-5	TGTGCCAGCAGAAGTGAGGAGGGGAGAGAGACCCAGTACTTC	CASRSEEGRETQYF
-	-	TRBV4-1	TRBJ2-3	TGCGCCAGCAGCGACACACAGGCCCTCCCCACAGATACGCAGTATTTT	CASSDTQALPTDTQYF
-	-	TRBV7-9	TRBJ1-4	TGTGCCAGCAGCTCGGATCGTCCGGGGGGGGCATACGAAAAACTGTTTTTT	CASSSDRPGGAYEKLFF
TRBD1	-	TRBV6-5	TRBJ2-2	TGTGCCAGCAGCTCCGGGACAGGGATCGGCGGGGAGCTGTTTTTT	CASSSGTGIGGELFF
-	-	TRBV5-1	TRBJ1-1	TGCGCCAGCAGCCCCCTAGTGGACACTGAAGCTTTCTTT	CASSPLVDTEAFF
-	-	TRBV21-1	TRBJ2-7	TGTGCCAGCACGGGGCCGCGAAACTACGAGCAGTACTTC	CASTGPRNYEQYF
-	-	TRBV2	TRBJ2-5	TGTGCCAGCAGTGTCGGTGGGGGTCGAGAGACCCAGTACTTC	CASSVGGGRETQYF
TRBD1	-	TRBV5-6	TRBJ2-5	TGTGCCAGCAGCTCGGGCGGGGCAGGGGGCGGAGAGACCCAGTACTTC	CASSSGGAGGGETQYF
-	-	TRBV25-1	TRBJ1-4	TGTGCCAGCAGCCGAGAGGCGGAAAAACTGTTTTTT	CASSREAEKLFF
-	once	TRBV2	TRBJ1-5	TGTGCCAGCAGACAGGAGGGTAGCAATCAGCCCCAGCATTTT	CASRQEGSNQPQHF
-	-	TRBV7-2	TRBJ1-6	TGTGCCAGCAGCCCCCCCAATCGGGGTTTTAATTCACCCCTCCACTTT	CASSPPNRGFNSPLHF
-	-	TRBV5-4	TRBJ1-3	TGTGCCAGCAGCTTGGCGGGGTCCGGAAACACCATATATTTT	CASSLAGSGNTIYF
TRBD2	-	TRBV4-1	TRBJ2-3	TGCGCCAGCAGCCAGGGACTAGCGGAAGATACGCAGTATTTT	CASSQGLAEDTQYF
-	-	TRBV5-1	TRBJ2-5	TGCGCCAGCAGCTTGAGGAGGGTCGGTATATTAAGTTGGAGGGAGACCCAGTACTTC	CASSLRRVGILSWRETQYF
-	-	TRBV20-1	TRBJ1-2	TGCAGTGCTAGTTTCCACACCTTC	CSASFHTF
-	-	TRBV18	TRBJ2-6	TGTGCCAGCTCACTTCAGGGTCCAGGAAGCGCTGGGGCCAACGTCCTGACTTTC	CASSLQGPGSAGANVLTF
TRBD1	-	TRBV6-4	TRBJ2-2	TGTGCCAGCAGTGACTCGAATAACAGGGGTAACACCGGGGAGCTGTTTTTT	CASSDSNNRGNTGELFF
-	few	TRBV6-5	TRBJ1-4	TGTGCCAGCAGTTACTCGAGAGGAACTAATGAAAAACTGTTTTTT	CASSYSRGTNEKLFF
TRBD2	once	TRBV5-1	TRBJ2-3	TGCGCCAGCAGCTCGGCGGCTAGCGGGGGCATCACAGATACGCAGTATTTT	CASSSAASGGITDTQYF
-	-	TRBV5-6	TRBJ2-1	TGTGCCAGCAGCGGACCCACTTTAGGGGTTACCTACAATGAGCAGTTCTTC	CASSGPTLGVTYNEQFF
TRBD2	-	TRBV10-3	TRBJ2-7	TGTGCCATCAGTGGACAAAGCGGGGAGAGTGGCGCCGTCTACGAGCAGTACTTC	CAISGQSGESGAVYEQYF
-	-	TRBV7-9	TRBJ1-1	TGTGCCAGCCGAGGGGGATACACTGAAGCTTTCTTT	CASRGGYTEAFF
-	-	TRBV21-1	TRBJ2-7	TGTGCCAGCATCCCGGACAGTTTAGTGCGGGTACCATACGAGCAGTACTTC	CASIPDSLVRVPYEQYF
-	-	TRBV6-5	TRBJ2-7	TGTGCCAGCAGGAAGAGAGAGGGCGCCTACGAGCAGTACTTC	CASRKREGAYEQYF
-	-	TRBV11-2	TRBJ2-5	TGTGCCAGCAGCCTCTCTCCCGGGAAACAAGAGACCCAGTACTTC	CASSLSPGKQETQYF